These 8 T cell receptor beta chains were sequenced from one sample in a study of shared T cell receptors in the human thymus. Some clones are missing from TCRdb's copy, which holds only in-frame ones; the method was immunoSEQ multiplex PCR. This sample has 540,000 or so clones; around 78% occur once, and the top ten carry 0.013%. These same data were also listed under a study on human thymus T cells.

The sample consisted of thymocytes. The receptors here all came from a boy in the first two years of life with a congenital heart defect.

This rearrangement joins TRBV5-1 to TRBJ2-7, with TRBD1 identical over 10 bases. The CDR3 has 21 residues. In germline, CDR1 is SGHRS, CDR2 YFSETQ. Germline trimming cut 4 bases from V and 1 base from J; bases unmatched to any gene: 23. DNA for the CDR3: TGCGCCAGCAGCCAAGGGGATCCGGGACAGGGGAGGATTAAGGGGTCCTACGAGCAGTACTTC. Protein: CASSQGDPGQGRIKGSYEQYF.

The gene calls are TRBV10-3 and TRBJ2-3; weak D call: TRBD1 (6 bases). CDR3 length: 16 amino acids. Germline V CDR1 and CDR2: ENHRY, SYGVKD. V lost 1 base and J 0 bases, leaving 11 bases between the germline ends. The CDR3 here is CAISELQGPSTDTQYF. The DNA for the CDR3 is TGTGCCATCAGTGAGTTACAGGGACCTAGCACAGATACGCAGTATTTT.

This chain uses TRBV10-3 with TRBJ2-7, with TRBD2 identical over 14 bases. The CDR3 contains 19 residues. Germline CDR1 is ENHRY and CDR2 is SYGVKD. The J segment lost 6 bases and the V segment lost 3 bases, leaving 16 bases of the junction unmatched. The CDR3 sequence: CAISDTSRAGTSGSSEQYF. CDR3 coding DNA: TGTGCCATCAGTGATACGAGCAGGGCCGGGACTAGCGGGAGTAGCGAGCAGTACTTC.

The chain has TRBV6-5 and TRBJ2-2; TRBD2 aligns across 7 bases. CDR1 is MNHEY and CDR2 is SVGAGI in the germline V gene. J was trimmed by 4 bases and V by 6 bases; bases with no gene match: 5. The CDR3 consists of 14 residues. CDR3 amino acids: CASSSLAFTGELFF. The CDR3 DNA reads as TGTGCCAGCAGCTCACTAGCGTTCACCGGGGAGCTGTTTTTT.

This clone was observed a single time. The chain is built from TRBV19 and TRBJ2-7; 9 nucleotides line up with TRBD1. J lost 3 bases, V lost 8 bases, and 5 bases had no gene match. The CDR3 has 13 amino acids. Germline CDR1 reads LNHDA; CDR2 reads SQIVND (reference sequence). The CDR3 loop is CASGDRERYEQYF. The DNA for the CDR3 is TGTGCCAGTGGGGACAGGGAACGCTACGAGCAGTACTTC.

This rearrangement joins TRBV28 to TRBJ2-1, with 8 bases fitting TRBD1. This CDR3 region has 12 residues. CDR1 MDHEN and CDR2 SYDVKM come from the germline V gene. Losses at the gene ends were 8 bases for V and 6 bases for J; bases not matched to a gene: 3. The CDR3 sequence is CASGQGSNEQFF. Here the CDR3 DNA reads TGTGCCAGCGGACAGGGAAGCAATGAGCAGTTCTTC.

The chain is built from TRBV6-6 and TRBJ2-3; the match to TRBD1 covers 8 bases. The CDR3 loop spans 14 amino acids. The V gene's germline CDR1 is MNHNY and CDR2 SVGAGI (reference sequence). V trimming: 8 bases; J trimming: 7 bases; junction bases outside the gene matches: 11. The DNA for the CDR3 is TGTGCCAGCCCTTTCGGGGACAGGCTCAATACGCAGTATTTT. It translates to CASPFGDRLNTQYF.

The rearrangement uses TRBV9 and TRBJ1-2, with TRBD1 matching 7 bases. Germline CDR1 reads SGDLS; CDR2 reads YYNGEE. V lost 4 bases to trimming and J lost 4 bases; unmatched junction nucleotides: 16. This CDR3 has 17 residues. CDR3 region: CASSPKPTTGTVYGYTF. CDR3 in DNA: TGTGCCAGCAGCCCAAAACCTACTACGGGGACAGTCTATGGCTACACCTTC.